Shown below are 10 T cell receptor beta chains from a single sample sequenced in a study of shared clonotypes between healthy human individuals. Sequenced by immunoSEQ multiplex PCR; TCRdb stores in-frame clones only, minus some. The table has roughly 2,000,000 clones, 85% to 95% seen once. Positively selected for CCR7, the CD45RO-negative cells used as naive CD8 cells excluded terminally differentiated effector memory CD45RA+ cells. The sample was naive CD8+ T cells sorted from blood. The source of these receptors is a man between 18 and 29 years old in good health.

The chain is built from TRBV5-4 and TRBJ1-4; 7 nucleotides line up with TRBD1. Germline-derived CDR1 and CDR2 are SGHNT and YYREEE (reference sequence). The CDR3 extends over 13 amino acids. The V and J ends lost 4 bases and 6 bases, in that order; junction bases with no gene match: 3. This CDR3 is CASSQGGDEKLFF. CDR3 in DNA: TGTGCCAGCAGCCAGGGGGGTGATGAAAAACTGTTTTTT.

This clone has a single count. The gene calls are TRBV5-1 and TRBJ2-1; D possibly corresponds to TRBD1 (6 bases). CDR1 is SGHRS, CDR2 YFSETQ, per germline. The V and J ends lost 0 bases and 5 bases respectively, with 15 bases between them. This CDR3 is 16 amino acids long. The CDR3 DNA reads TGCGCCAGCAGCTTGGGGGACCCAGGGGCGAACAATGAGCAGTTCTTC. It translates to CASSLGDPGANNEQFF.

This chain connects TRBV19 to TRBJ2-3; D uncertain. CDR3 size: 14 residues. V gave up 2 bases and J gave up 4 bases, with 10 bases separating them. Per germline, CDR1 LNHDA and CDR2 SQIVND (reference sequence). CDR3 amino acids: CASSIFSIADTQYF. In DNA, the CDR3 is TGTGCCAGTAGTATATTTAGTATCGCAGATACGCAGTATTTT.

The chain links TRBV6-5 to TRBJ2-3; TRBD2 matches at 10 bases. CDR1 is MNHEY and CDR2 is SVGAGI in the germline V gene. The CDR3 extends over 16 amino acids. Losses at the gene ends were 2 bases for V and 1 base for J; bases not matched to a gene: 3. The CDR3 sequence is CASSYDGTSGTDTQYF. The CDR3 DNA is TGTGCCAGCAGTTACGACGGGACTAGCGGCACAGATACGCAGTATTTT.

Concerning this clone: The same CDR3 also results from other DNA sequences found in this sample. This sequence joins TRBV27 and TRBJ2-7, with D perhaps being TRBD1 or TRBD2 (6 bases each). V lost 2 bases, J lost 4 bases, and 9 bases lay in between. Germline-derived CDR1 and CDR2 are MNHEY and SMNVEV (reference sequence). The CDR3 has 13 amino acids. CDR3 loop: CASSLGGLYEQYF. The CDR3 bases are TGTGCCAGCAGTTTAGGGGGGCTTTACGAGCAGTACTTC.

V is TRBV9 and J is TRBJ1-4; possible D gene TRBD1, 5 bases. The germline V gene has CDR1 SGDLS and CDR2 YYNGEE. CDR3 length: 15 amino acids. V shed 4 bases and J shed 7 bases, with 17 bases lying between them. The CDR3 is CASSLGAGLGEKLFF. In DNA, the CDR3 is TGTGCCAGCAGCCTAGGGGCGGGGCTCGGTGAAAAACTGTTTTTT.

The chain links TRBV27 to TRBJ2-2; a possible D gene is TRBD1 (5 bases). V was shortened by 5 bases and J by 4 bases, with 17 bases between the two germline ends. CDR1 and CDR2 (germline): MNHEY, SMNVEV (reference sequence). The CDR3 sequence is 16 residues long. This chain's CDR3 is CASSPPSRVGTGELFF. In nucleotides, the CDR3 is TGTGCCAGCAGTCCCCCCTCCAGGGTGGGCACCGGGGAGCTGTTTTTT.

Concerning this clone itself: This sample includes further DNA sequences coding for the same CDR3. This chain links TRBV5-1 with TRBJ2-1; D ambiguous. The CDR3 has 14 residues. Germline CDR1 is SGHRS and CDR2 is YFSETQ. Trimming took 0 bases from V and 4 from J, leaving 8 bases between them. DNA for the CDR3: TGCGCCAGCAGCTTGGACTCCCCGTACAATGAGCAGTTCTTC. Its translation: CASSLDSPYNEQFF.

The V and J genes are TRBV7-3 and TRBJ2-1, with D perhaps matching TRBD1 (6 bases). Germline CDR1 and CDR2: SGHTA and FQGTGA. This CDR3 region has 15 residues. Trimming stripped 5 bases from V and 6 bases from J, with 17 bases between. CDR3 region: CASSNIMDSSNEQFF. CDR3 coding DNA: TGTGCCAGCAGCAATATTATGGACAGTTCCAATGAGCAGTTCTTC.

J is TRBJ1-1 and V is TRBV5-6, with 7 bases matching TRBD1. The CDR3 consists of 15 residues. Per the germline V gene, CDR1 is SGHDT and CDR2 is YYEEEE. V was pared by 4 bases and J by 0 bases, with 6 bases of the junction left unmatched. CDR3 in amino acids: CASSPNRGLNTEAFF. The CDR3 DNA is TGTGCCAGCAGCCCTAACAGGGGATTGAACACTGAAGCTTTCTTT. The entire variable domain, with the rest obtained from reference TRBV5-6 and TRBJ1-1, is as follows: DAGVTQSPTHLIKTRGQQVTLRCSPKSGHDTVSWYQQALGQGPQFIFQYYEEEERQRGNFPDRFSGHQFPNYSSELNVNALLLGDSALYLCASSPNRGLNTEAFFGQGTRLTVV.